This TCR beta chain originates from a study of blood T cell repertoires in COVID-19. As for the study in general: The origin of the acute and convalescent COVID-19 samples was the United States, Italy and Spain. PBMCs, B-cell-depleted T cells, or T cells were the source of the cDNA or gDNA that made up the material.

From germline, CDR1 is MDHEN and CDR2 SYDVKM. The length of the CDR3 is 14 residues. The ends lost 8 bases at V and 8 bases at J; junction bases unmatched: 13. Original methodology: Reference gene primer amplification gave estimated nucleated cell counts. This table comes from immunoSEQ multiplex PCR, and its TCRdb copy is limited to in-frame clones, with some not included. That table furnishes V, J and clone size, whereas the DNA furnished D and trimming. The sample holds 70,000 to 85,000 clones, around nine tenths seen once. The receptor's source is a woman aged 55-70 years with acute or convalescent COVID-19. The sample comprised peripheral blood. The V gene is TRBV28, the J gene TRBJ1-1; 8 bases agree with TRBD1. CDR3 DNA: TGTGCCAGCGTTCCGGGACAGGTCCCCTGGGAAGCTTTCTTT. Its protein product is CASVPGQVPWEAFF.